This T cell receptor (beta chain) is from a study of T cell responses to AZD1222 COVID-19 vaccine. Whole-study findings and limits: Unmutated variant regions are reportedly targeted by nearly half of spike-specific TCRs.

This CDR3 region has 13 residues. Germline CDR1 and CDR2: ENHRY and SYGVKD. The V and J ends lost 7 bases and 1 base respectively, with 11 bases between them. As for this clone: Its antigen is currently unknown.

Data came from immunoSEQ multiplex PCR; TCRdb stores just in-frame clones and leaves some out. The table lists tens of thousands of clones, approximately 88% of them singletons. The receptor was derived from an adult in good health. The chain links TRBV10-3 to TRBJ2-7, with D perhaps matching TRBD1 (5 bases). Material: peripheral blood, obtained on day 0 of AZD1222 vaccination. CDR3 protein: CAITGAGSYEQYF. The DNA of the CDR3 is TGTGCCATCACTGGGGCAGGTTCCTACGAGCAGTACTTC.